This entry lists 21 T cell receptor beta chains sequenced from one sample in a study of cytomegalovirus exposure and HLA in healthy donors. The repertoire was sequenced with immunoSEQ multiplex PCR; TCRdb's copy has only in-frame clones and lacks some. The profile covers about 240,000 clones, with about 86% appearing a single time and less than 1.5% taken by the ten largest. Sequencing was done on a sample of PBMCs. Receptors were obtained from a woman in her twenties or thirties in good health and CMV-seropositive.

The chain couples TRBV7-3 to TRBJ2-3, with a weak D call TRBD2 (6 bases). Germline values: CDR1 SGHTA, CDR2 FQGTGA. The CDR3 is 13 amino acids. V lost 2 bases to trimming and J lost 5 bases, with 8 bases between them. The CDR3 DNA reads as TGTGCCAGCAGCTTAGGAGCGGGAGATACGCAGTATTTT. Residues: CASSLGAGDTQYF.

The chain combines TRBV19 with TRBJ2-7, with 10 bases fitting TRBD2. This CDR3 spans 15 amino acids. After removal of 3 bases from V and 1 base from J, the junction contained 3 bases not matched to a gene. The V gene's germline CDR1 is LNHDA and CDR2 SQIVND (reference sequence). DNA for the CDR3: TGTGCCAGTAGTATCGGACTAGCGGAATCCTACGAGCAGTACTTC. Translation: CASSIGLAESYEQYF.

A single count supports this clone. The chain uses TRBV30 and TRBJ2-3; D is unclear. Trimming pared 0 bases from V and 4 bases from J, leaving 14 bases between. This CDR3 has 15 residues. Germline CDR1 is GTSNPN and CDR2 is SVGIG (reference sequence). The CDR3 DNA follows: TGTGCCTGGAGTGTACGTCTCGGGTTTGCAGATACGCAGTATTTT. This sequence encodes CAWSVRLGFADTQYF.

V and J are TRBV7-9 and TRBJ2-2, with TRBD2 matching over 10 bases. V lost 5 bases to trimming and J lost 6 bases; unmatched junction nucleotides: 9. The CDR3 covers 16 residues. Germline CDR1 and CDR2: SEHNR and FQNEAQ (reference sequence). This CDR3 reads CASSPKREGLAGELFF. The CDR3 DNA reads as TGTGCCAGCAGCCCTAAGCGGGAGGGCCTGGCCGGGGAGCTGTTTTTT.

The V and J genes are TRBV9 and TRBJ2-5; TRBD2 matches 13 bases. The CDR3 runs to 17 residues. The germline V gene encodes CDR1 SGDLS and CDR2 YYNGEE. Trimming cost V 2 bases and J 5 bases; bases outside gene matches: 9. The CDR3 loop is CASSVGTSGMGGETQYF. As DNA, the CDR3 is TGTGCCAGCAGCGTCGGGACTAGCGGGATGGGGGGGGAGACCCAGTACTTC.

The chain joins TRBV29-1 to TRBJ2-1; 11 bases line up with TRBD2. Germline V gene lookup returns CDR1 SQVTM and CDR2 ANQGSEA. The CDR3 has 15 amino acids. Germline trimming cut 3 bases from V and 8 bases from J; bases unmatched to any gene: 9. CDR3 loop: CSVEGLAGGGDEQFF. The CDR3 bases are TGCAGCGTTGAGGGTCTAGCGGGAGGAGGAGATGAGCAGTTCTTC.

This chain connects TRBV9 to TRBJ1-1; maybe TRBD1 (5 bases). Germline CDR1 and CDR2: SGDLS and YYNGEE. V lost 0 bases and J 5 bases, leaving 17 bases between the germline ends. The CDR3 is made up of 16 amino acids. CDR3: CASSVEGRTRGTEAFF. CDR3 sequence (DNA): TGTGCCAGCAGCGTAGAAGGTAGGACCCGGGGGACTGAAGCTTTCTTT.

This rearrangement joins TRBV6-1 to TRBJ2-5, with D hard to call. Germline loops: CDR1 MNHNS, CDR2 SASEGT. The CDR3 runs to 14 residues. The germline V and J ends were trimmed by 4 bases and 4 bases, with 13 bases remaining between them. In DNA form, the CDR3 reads TGTGCCAGCAGTGCTTTTCCCCCCGGAGAGACCCAGTACTTC. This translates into CASSAFPPGETQYF.

The CDR3 nucleotides read TGTGCCAGCAGTTTGTTGACTAGCGGGAGGGGCCACAATGAGCAGTTCTTC. It yields the protein CASSLLTSGRGHNEQFF. The chain links TRBV28 to TRBJ2-1; 14 positions match TRBD2. Germline V lookup: CDR1 MDHEN, CDR2 SYDVKM. The V segment lost 3 bases and the J segment 5 bases; nucleotides outside the gene matches: 6. The CDR3 totals 17 residues.

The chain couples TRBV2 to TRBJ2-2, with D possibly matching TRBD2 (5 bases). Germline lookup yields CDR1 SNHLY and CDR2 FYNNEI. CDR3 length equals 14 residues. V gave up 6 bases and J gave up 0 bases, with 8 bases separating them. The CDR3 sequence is CASRRETNTGELFF. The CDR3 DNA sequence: TGTGCCAGCAGAAGGGAGACGAACACCGGGGAGCTGTTTTTT.

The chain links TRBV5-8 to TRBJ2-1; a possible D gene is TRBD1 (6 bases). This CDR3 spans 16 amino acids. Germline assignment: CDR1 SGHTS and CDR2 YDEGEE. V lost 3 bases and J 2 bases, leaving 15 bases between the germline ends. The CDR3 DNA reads TGTGCCAGCAGCTGGGGCCGTGGGGGCCCCTACAATGAGCAGTTCTTC. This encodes CASSWGRGGPYNEQFF. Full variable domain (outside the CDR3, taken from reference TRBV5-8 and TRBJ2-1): EAGVTQSPTHLIKTRGQQATLRCSPISGHTSVYWYQQALGLGLQFLLWYDEGEERNRGNFPPRFSGRQFPNYSSELNVNALELEDSALYLCASSWGRGGPYNEQFFGPGTRLTVL.

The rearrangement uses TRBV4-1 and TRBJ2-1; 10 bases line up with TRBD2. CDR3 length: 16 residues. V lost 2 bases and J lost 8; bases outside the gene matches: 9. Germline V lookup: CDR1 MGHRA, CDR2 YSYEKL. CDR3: CASSQPGTSALHEQFF. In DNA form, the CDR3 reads TGCGCCAGCAGCCAACCGGGGACTAGCGCTCTTCATGAGCAGTTCTTC.

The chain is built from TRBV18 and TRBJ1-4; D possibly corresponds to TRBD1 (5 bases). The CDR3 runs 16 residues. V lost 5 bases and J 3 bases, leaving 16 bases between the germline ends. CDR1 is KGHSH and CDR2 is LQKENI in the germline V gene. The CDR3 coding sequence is TGTGCCAGCTCAATCCAGGGAATCTTTTCTAATGAAAAACTGTTTTTT. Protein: CASSIQGIFSNEKLFF.

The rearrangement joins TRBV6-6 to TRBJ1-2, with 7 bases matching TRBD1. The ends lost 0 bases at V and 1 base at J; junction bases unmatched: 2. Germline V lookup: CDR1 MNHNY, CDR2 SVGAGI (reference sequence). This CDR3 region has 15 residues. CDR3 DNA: TGTGCCAGCAGTTACTCTGGGACAGTTAACTATGGCTACACCTTC. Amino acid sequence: CASSYSGTVNYGYTF.

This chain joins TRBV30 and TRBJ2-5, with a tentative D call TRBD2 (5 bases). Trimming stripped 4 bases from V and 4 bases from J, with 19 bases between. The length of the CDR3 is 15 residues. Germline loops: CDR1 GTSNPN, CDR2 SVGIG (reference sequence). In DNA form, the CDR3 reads TGTGCCTGGAAGGACCGGACTGTAGGTCGAGAGACCCAGTACTTC. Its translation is CAWKDRTVGRETQYF.

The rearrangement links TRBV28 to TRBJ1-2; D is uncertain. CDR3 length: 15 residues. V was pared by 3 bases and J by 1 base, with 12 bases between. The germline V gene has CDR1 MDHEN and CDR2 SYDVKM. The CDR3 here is CASSFQSRLNYGYTF. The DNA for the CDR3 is TGTGCCAGCAGTTTCCAGTCCAGACTTAACTATGGCTACACCTTC.

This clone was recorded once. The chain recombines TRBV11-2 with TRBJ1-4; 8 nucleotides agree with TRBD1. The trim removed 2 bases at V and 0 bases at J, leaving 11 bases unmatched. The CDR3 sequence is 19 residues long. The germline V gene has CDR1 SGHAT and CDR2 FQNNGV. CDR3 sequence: CASSLLDRDIEATNEKLFF. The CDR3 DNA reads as TGTGCCAGCAGCTTACTGGACAGGGATATTGAGGCAACTAATGAAAAACTGTTTTTT.

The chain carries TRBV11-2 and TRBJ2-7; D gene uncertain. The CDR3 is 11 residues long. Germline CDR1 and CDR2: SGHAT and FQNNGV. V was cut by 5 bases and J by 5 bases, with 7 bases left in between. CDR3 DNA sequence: TGTGCCAGCAGCCAAGCCCACGAGCAGTACTTC. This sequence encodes CASSQAHEQYF.

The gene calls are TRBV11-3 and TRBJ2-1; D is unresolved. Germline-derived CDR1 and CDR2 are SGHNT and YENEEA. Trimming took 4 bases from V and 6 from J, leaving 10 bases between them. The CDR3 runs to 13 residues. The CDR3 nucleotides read TGTGCCAGCAGCTCCAACAATCTCAATGAGCAGTTCTTC. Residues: CASSSNNLNEQFF.

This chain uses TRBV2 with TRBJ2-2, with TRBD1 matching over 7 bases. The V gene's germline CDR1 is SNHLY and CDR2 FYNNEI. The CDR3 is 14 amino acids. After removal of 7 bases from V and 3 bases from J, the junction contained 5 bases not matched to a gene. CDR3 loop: CASKGRGYTGELFF. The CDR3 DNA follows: TGTGCCAGCAAGGGCAGGGGGTACACCGGGGAGCTGTTTTTT.

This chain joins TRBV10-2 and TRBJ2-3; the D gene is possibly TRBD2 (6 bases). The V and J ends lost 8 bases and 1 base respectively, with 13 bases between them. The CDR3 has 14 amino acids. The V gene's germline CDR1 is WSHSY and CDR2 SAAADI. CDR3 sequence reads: CASLHPGGTDTQYF. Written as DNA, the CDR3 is TGCGCCAGCCTTCACCCGGGAGGCACAGATACGCAGTATTTT.